A single sample is the source of the 12 T cell receptor beta chains below, sequenced in a study of T-cell memory formation after mild COVID-19. TCRdb re-called the 5' RACE reads with MiXCR, one entry per CDR3 protein. The sample lists roughly 150,000 distinct CDR3 sequences, 25% occurring once. The sequenced material came from PBMCs or a T cell subset sorted from them (not recorded which). The receptors shown here come from an adult woman who had mild COVID-19 (a few samples of this study predate the infection). Cell type and time point are not known.

The CDR3 DNA sequence: TGCAGCGTTGAGTTGGAGGGCCGAGGGACCCACGAGCAGTACTTC. It is translated as CSVELEGRGTHEQYF. This chain joins TRBV29-1 and TRBJ2-7, with a weak D call TRBD2 (6 bases). CDR1 and CDR2 (germline): SQVTM, ANQGSEA. V lost 3 bases to trimming and J lost 5 bases, with 20 bases between them. This CDR3 region has 15 residues.

V gene TRBV7-9 combines with J gene TRBJ2-5; the D is unclear. This CDR3 is built from 14 residues. V lost 3 bases to trimming and J lost 5 bases, with 13 bases between them. Germline CDR1 reads SEHNR; CDR2 reads FQNEAQ (reference sequence). The CDR3 DNA follows: TGTGCCAGCAGCTTTCCTCGAACAGAGGAGACCCAGTACTTC. It translates to CASSFPRTEETQYF.

V gene TRBV3-1 combines with J gene TRBJ1-2; D may be TRBD1 (6 bases). Trimming took 6 bases from V and 8 from J, leaving 25 bases between them. Per germline, CDR1 LGHDT and CDR2 YNNKEL (reference sequence). There are 16 residues in the CDR3. Here the CDR3 DNA reads TGTGCCAGCAGTCCCTACCATACAGGGCCGGGTAGGGGCTACACCTTC. This translates into CASSPYHTGPGRGYTF. Full variable domain (outside the CDR3, taken from reference TRBV3-1 and TRBJ1-2): DTAVSQTPKYLVTQMGNDKSIKCEQNLGHDTMYWYKQDSKKFLKIMFSYNNKELIINETVPNRFSPKSPDKAHLNLHINSLELGDSAVYFCASSPYHTGPGRGYTFGSGTRLTVV.

This sequence joins TRBV7-8 and TRBJ2-1; 7 bases are a match to TRBD2. Germline CDR1 reads SGHVS; CDR2 reads FQNEAQ. V lost 8 bases, J lost 9 bases, and 16 bases stayed unmatched. This CDR3 is built from 15 residues. This CDR3 is CASATRWAGAAEQFF. The CDR3 nucleotides are TGTGCCAGCGCCACCCGGTGGGCGGGAGCCGCTGAGCAGTTCTTC.

This clonotype was seen a few times. The chain carries TRBV6-6 and TRBJ2-1, with D perhaps matching TRBD2 (6 bases). Germline values: CDR1 MNHNY, CDR2 SVGAGI (reference sequence). The V end lost 0 bases, the J end lost 6 bases, and 9 bases lay between the germline ends. This CDR3 is built from 14 residues. DNA of the CDR3: TGTGCCAGCAGTTACTCGGAGACTAGCAATGAGCAGTTCTTC. This sequence encodes CASSYSETSNEQFF.

The chain employs TRBV12-5 and TRBJ1-1, with 9 positions matching TRBD1. There are 18 residues in the CDR3. The germline V gene encodes CDR1 LGHNT and CDR2 FRNRAP. V trimming: 3 bases; J trimming: 3 bases; junction bases outside the gene matches: 14. The CDR3 sequence: CASGFNQYGTGGDTEAFF. The CDR3 DNA reads as TGTGCTAGTGGTTTCAACCAATACGGAACAGGGGGCGACACTGAAGCTTTCTTT. Full variable domain (outside the CDR3, taken from reference TRBV12-5 and TRBJ1-1): DARVTQTPRHKVTEMGQEVTMRCQPILGHNTVFWYRQTMMQGLELLAYFRNRAPLDDSGMPKDRFSAEMPDATLATLKIQPSEPRDSAVYFCASGFNQYGTGGDTEAFFGQGTRLTVV.

This clonotype was recorded at least ten times. This chain uses TRBV15 with TRBJ2-5, with 9 positions matching TRBD1. Germline CDR1 reads LNHNV; CDR2 reads YYDKDF (reference sequence). The CDR3 has 15 amino acids. The J segment lost 4 bases and the V segment lost 2 bases, leaving 5 bases of the junction unmatched. Written as DNA, the CDR3 is TGTGCCACCAGCAGAACTACAGGGGGCTTAGAGACCCAGTACTTC. Translated: CATSRTTGGLETQYF.

This clonotype was picked up a small number of times. This chain joins TRBV7-6 and TRBJ2-7; TRBD1 matches 9 bases. After removal of 1 base from V and 4 bases from J, the junction contained 2 bases not matched to a gene. This CDR3 comprises 14 residues. The germline gives CDR1 SGHVS, CDR2 FNYEAQ. In DNA, the CDR3 is TGTGCCAGCAGCTTAGAGGGGACAGGGTACGAGCAGTACTTC. Amino acids: CASSLEGTGYEQYF.

The chain carries TRBV3-1 and TRBJ2-1; no clear D gene. In germline, CDR1 is LGHDT, CDR2 YNNKEL (reference sequence). The CDR3 sequence is 13 residues long. Trimming stripped 0 bases from V and 7 bases from J, with 7 bases between. In DNA form, the CDR3 reads TGTGCCAGCAGCCAAGATACGCGAAATGAGCAGTTCTTC. Translating it yields CASSQDTRNEQFF.

The chain employs TRBV27 and TRBJ2-1; 10 nucleotides agree with TRBD2. Germline CDR1 reads MNHEY; CDR2 reads SMNVEV (reference sequence). Trimming took 4 bases from V and 5 from J; bases not matched to a gene: 8. The CDR3 extends over 16 amino acids. For the CDR3, the DNA is TGTGCCAGCAGTTCCCTGACTAGCGGGCACCACAATGAGCAGTTCTTC. It translates to CASSSLTSGHHNEQFF.

This clonotype was seen a handful of times. J is TRBJ1-4 and V is TRBV25-1; D not certain. The CDR3 is 16 amino acids. V gave up 1 base and J gave up 7 bases, with 16 bases separating them. Germline-derived CDR1 and CDR2 are MGHDK and SYGVNS. CDR3 in DNA: TGTGCCAGCAGTGAATCGCCGGGAGGTCGGGGTGAAAAACTGTTTTTT. It encodes CASSESPGGRGEKLFF.

This clonotype was found a few times. The CDR3 loop is CASSQGTGYEQYF. CDR3 in DNA: TGTGCCAGCAGCCAAGGGACAGGCTATGAGCAGTACTTC. The V and J genes are TRBV11-3 and TRBJ2-7, with TRBD1 identical over 8 bases. This CDR3 has 13 residues. The germline V gene encodes CDR1 SGHNT and CDR2 YENEEA. Losses at the gene ends were 5 bases for V and 7 bases for J; bases not matched to a gene: 7.